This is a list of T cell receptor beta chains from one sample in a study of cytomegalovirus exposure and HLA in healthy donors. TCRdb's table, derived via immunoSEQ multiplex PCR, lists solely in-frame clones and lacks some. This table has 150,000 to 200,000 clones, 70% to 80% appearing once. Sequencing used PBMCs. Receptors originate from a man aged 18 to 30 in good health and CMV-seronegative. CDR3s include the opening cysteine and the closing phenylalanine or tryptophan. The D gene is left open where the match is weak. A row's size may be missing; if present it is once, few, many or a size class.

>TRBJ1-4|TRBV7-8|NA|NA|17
TGTGCCAGCAGCTTAGATATTCTTGGAGGCCCAGAGGGAAAACTGTTTTTT
CASSLDILGGPEGKLFF
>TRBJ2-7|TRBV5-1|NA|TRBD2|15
TGCGCCAGCAGACGGGGTAGCGGGAGCTCCTACGAGCAGTACTTC
CASRRGSGSSYEQYF
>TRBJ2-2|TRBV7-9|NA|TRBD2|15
TGTGCCAGCAGCAACCCGGGGGGGAACACCGGGGAGCTGTTTTTT
CASSNPGGNTGELFF
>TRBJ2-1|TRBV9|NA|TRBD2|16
TGTGCCAGCAGCGTAGTAACTAGCGGGACCTACAATGAGCAGTTCTTC
CASSVVTSGTYNEQFF
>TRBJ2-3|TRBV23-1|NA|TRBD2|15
TGCGCCAGCAGTCTACTAGCGGCTAGCACAGATACGCAGTATTTT
CASSLLAASTDTQYF
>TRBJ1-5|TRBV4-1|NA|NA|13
TGCGCCAGCAGCCAAATTCTCGTACAGCCCCAGCATTTT
CASSQILVQPQHF
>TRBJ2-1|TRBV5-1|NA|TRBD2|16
TGCGCCAGCAGCGCGGGACTAGCGGGGACTAACAATGAGCAGTTCTTC
CASSAGLAGTNNEQFF
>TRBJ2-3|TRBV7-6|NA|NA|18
TGTGCCAGCAGCTTAGGGGTACAAACGCGGATCAGCACAGATACGCAGTATTTT
CASSLGVQTRISTDTQYF
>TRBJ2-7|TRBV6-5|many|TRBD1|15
TGTGCCAGCAGTTACAGGGACAGGGGTCACTACGAGCAGTACTTC
CASSYRDRGHYEQYF
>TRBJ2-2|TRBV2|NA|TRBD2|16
TGTGCCAGCAGTGAATCTAGCGGGGCCTACACCGGGGAGCTGTTTTTT
CASSESSGAYTGELFF
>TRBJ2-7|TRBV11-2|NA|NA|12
TGTGCCAGCAGCTCCGTAACCTACGAGCAGTACTTC
CASSSVTYEQYF
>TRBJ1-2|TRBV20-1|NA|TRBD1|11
TGCAGTGCTAGAGACTCGACAGGGGCGAACTTC
CSARDSTGANF
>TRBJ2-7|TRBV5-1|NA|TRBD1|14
TGCGCCAGCAGCTTACAGGGGGACCGTTACGAGCAGTACTTC
CASSLQGDRYEQYF
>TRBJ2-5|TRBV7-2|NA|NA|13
TGTGCCAGCACTAGGGGGGGCTTAGAGACCCAGTACTTC
CASTRGGLETQYF
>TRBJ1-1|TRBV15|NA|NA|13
TGTGCCACCAGCAGAGATAAAATCTCTGAAGCTTTCTTT
CATSRDKISEAFF
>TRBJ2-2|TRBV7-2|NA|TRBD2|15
TGTGCCAGCAGCCTAGCAGCGGGGGGACCCGGGGAGCTGTTTTTT
CASSLAAGGPGELFF
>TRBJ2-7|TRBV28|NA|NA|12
TGTGCCAGCAGCCCCCACTTCCACGAGCAGTACTTC
CASSPHFHEQYF
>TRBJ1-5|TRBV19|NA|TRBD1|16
TGTGCCAGTAGTCTCGCTGGTGGGACAGTCAATCAGCCCCAGCATTTT
CASSLAGGTVNQPQHF
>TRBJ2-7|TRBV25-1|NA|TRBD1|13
TGTGCCAGCAGTGGCAGGGGGCTCTACGAGCAGTACTTC
CASSGRGLYEQYF
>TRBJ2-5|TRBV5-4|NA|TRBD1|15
TGTGCCAGCAGCGGGGGGACAGGGAGCCAAGAGACCCAGTACTTC
CASSGGTGSQETQYF
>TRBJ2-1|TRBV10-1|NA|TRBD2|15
TGCGCCAGCAGTGATGGACTAGCGGGAGATGGTGAGCAGTTCTTC
CASSDGLAGDGEQFF
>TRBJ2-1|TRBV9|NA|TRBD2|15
TGTGCCAGCAGCGTAGGCGGGGGAGGCTCCAATGAGCAGTTCTTC
CASSVGGGGSNEQFF
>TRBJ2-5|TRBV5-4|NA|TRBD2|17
TGTGCCAGCAGCTTGGCCAAACTAGCGGGCCAGGCTGAGACCCAGTACTTC
CASSLAKLAGQAETQYF
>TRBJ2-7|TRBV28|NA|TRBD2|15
TGTGCCAGCAGCCCCACGGAAAGCGGGAGGCACGAGCAGTACTTC
CASSPTESGRHEQYF